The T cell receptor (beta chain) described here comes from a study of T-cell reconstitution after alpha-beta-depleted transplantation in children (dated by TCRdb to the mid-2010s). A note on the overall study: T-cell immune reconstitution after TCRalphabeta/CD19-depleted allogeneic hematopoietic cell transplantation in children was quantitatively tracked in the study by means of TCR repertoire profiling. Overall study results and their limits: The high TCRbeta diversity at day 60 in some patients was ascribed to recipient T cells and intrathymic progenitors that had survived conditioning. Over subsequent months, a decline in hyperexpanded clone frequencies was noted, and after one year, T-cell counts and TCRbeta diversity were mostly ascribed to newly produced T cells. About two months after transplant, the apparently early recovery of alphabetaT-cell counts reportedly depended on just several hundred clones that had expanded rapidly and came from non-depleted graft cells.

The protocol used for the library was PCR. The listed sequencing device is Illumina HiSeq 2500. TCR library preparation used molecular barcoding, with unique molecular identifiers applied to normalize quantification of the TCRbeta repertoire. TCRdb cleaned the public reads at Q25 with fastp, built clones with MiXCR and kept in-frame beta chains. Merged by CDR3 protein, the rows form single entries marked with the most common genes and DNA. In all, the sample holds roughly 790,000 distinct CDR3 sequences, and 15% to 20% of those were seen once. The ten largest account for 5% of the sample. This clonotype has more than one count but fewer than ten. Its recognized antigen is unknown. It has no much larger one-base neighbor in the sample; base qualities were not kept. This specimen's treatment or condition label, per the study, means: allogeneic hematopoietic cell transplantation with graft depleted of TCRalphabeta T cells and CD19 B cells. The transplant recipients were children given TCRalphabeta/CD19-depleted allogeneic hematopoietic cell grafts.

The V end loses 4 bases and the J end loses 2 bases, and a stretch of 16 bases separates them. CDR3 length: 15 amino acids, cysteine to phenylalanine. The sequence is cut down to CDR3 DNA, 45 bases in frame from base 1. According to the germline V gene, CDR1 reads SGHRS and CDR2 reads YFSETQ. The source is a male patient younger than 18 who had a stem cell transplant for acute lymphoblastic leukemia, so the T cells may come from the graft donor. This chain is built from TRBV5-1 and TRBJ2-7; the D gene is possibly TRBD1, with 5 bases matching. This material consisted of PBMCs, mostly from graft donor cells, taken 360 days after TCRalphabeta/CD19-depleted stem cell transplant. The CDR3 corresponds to CASSPGRQKTYEQYF. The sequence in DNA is TGCGCCAGCAGCCCCGGGCGACAGAAAACCTACGAGCAGTACTTC.